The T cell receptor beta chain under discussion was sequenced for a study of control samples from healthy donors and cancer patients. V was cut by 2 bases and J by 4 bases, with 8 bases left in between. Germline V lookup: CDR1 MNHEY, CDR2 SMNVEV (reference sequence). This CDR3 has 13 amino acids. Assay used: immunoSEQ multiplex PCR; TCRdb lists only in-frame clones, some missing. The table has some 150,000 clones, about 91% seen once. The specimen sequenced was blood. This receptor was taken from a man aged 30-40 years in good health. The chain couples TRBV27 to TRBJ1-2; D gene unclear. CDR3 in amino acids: CASSLGILYGYTF. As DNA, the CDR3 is TGTGCCAGCAGTTTAGGGATACTCTATGGCTACACCTTC.